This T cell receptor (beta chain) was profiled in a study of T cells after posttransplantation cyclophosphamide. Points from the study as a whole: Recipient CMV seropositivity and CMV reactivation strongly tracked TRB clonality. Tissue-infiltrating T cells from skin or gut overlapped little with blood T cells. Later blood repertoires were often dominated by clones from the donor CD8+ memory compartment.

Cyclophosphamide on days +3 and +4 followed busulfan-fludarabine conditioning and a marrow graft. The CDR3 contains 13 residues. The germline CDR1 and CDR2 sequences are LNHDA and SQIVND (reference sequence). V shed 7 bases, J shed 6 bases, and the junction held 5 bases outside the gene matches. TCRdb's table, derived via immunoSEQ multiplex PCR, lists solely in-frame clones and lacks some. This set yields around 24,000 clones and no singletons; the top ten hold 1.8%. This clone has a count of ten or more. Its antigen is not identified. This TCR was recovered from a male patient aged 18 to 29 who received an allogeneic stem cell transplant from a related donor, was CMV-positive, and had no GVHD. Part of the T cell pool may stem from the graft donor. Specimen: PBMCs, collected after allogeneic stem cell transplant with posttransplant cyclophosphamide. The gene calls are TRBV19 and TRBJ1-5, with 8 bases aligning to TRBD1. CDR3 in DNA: TGTGCCAGTAAGTCAGGGGGCATTCAGCCCCAGCATTTT. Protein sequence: CASKSGGIQPQHF. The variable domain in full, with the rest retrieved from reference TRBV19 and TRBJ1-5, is DGGITQSPKYLFRKEGQNVTLSCEQNLNHDAMYWYRQDPGQGLRLIYYSQIVNDFQKGDIAEGYSVSREKKESFPLTVTSAQKNPTAFYLCASKSGGIQPQHFGDGTRLSIL.